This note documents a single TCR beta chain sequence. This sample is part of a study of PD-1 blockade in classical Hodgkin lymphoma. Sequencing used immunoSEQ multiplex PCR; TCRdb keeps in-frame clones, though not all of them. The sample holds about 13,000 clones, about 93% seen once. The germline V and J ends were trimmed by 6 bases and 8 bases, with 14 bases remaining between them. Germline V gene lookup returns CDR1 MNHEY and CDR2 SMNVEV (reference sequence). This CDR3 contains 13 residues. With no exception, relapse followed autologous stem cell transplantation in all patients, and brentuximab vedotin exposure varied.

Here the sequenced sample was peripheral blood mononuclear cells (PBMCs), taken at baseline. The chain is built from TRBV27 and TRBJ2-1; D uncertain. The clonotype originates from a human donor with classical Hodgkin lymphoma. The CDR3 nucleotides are TGTGCCAGCAGCCCCCTGGGTTTGCATGAGCAGTTCTTC. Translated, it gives CASSPLGLHEQFF.